Below are 9 T cell receptor beta chains sequenced from a single sample in a study of cytomegalovirus exposure and HLA in healthy donors. In the PCR, 60 Vbeta and 13 Jbeta primers were used. Sequencing was performed with immunoSEQ multiplex PCR; in TCRdb, only in-frame clones are kept and a portion is missing. This table has about 190,000 clones, 75% to 90% appearing once. The sequenced sample consisted of PBMCs. The source of these receptors is a woman aged 25-40 years in good health and CMV-seronegative.

The V gene is TRBV9, the J gene TRBJ2-7; 7 bases line up with TRBD2. The germline CDR1 and CDR2 sequences are SGDLS and YYNGEE. This CDR3 region has 14 residues. Losses at the gene ends were 2 bases for V and 0 bases for J; bases not matched to a gene: 2. CDR3 loop: CASSVRGDSYEQYF. The CDR3 DNA reads as TGTGCCAGCAGCGTTCGGGGGGACTCCTACGAGCAGTACTTC. Full variable domain (outside the CDR3, taken from reference TRBV9 and TRBJ2-7): DSGVTQTPKHLITATGQRVTLRCSPRSGDLSVYWYQQSLDQGLQFLIQYYNGEERAKGNILERFSAQQFPDLHSELNLSSLELGDSALYFCASSVRGDSYEQYFGPGTRLTVT.

V usage is TRBV29-1 and J usage is TRBJ2-1, with D possibly being TRBD2 (5 bases). V was trimmed by 0 bases and J by 4 bases, leaving 16 bases between them. CDR3 length: 16 amino acids. Germline V gene data show CDR1 as SQVTM and CDR2 as ANQGSEA. The CDR3 sequence: CSVEDFRRAPYNEQFF. CDR3 bases: TGCAGCGTTGAAGATTTTCGGCGGGCCCCTTACAATGAGCAGTTCTTC.

This chain links TRBV11-2 with TRBJ1-3, with D tentatively TRBD1 (5 bases). The V end lost 1 base, the J end lost 0 bases, and 7 bases lay between the germline ends. The CDR3 is 15 residues long. Germline assignment: CDR1 SGHAT and CDR2 FQNNGV. The CDR3 sequence is CASSLGQISGNTIYF. The CDR3 coding sequence is TGTGCCAGCAGCTTAGGACAGATCTCTGGAAACACCATATATTTT.

The CDR3 DNA reads TGCGCCAGCAGCTTAAATCCAGGGGACAATGAGCAGTTCTTC. Translating gives CASSLNPGDNEQFF. The genes are TRBV5-1 and TRBJ2-1; D possibly corresponds to TRBD1 (6 bases). The germline CDR1 and CDR2 sequences are SGHRS and YFSETQ. This CDR3 is built from 14 residues. The V end was cut by 2 bases, the J end by 5 bases, with 11 bases between.

This clone was seen a handful of times. The gene calls are TRBV6-5 and TRBJ2-7, with 8 positions matching TRBD1. The CDR3 extends over 12 amino acids. V lost 5 bases to trimming and J lost 6 bases; unmatched junction nucleotides: 3. Germline CDR1 reads MNHEY; CDR2 reads SVGAGI. The DNA of the CDR3 is TGTGCCAGCAGTGGAACAGGGGGCGAGCAGTACTTC. Its translation: CASSGTGGEQYF.

Only a few counts were recorded for this clone. This chain joins TRBV5-1 and TRBJ2-7, with D possibly matching TRBD2 (5 bases). The CDR3 contains 13 residues. Looked up from germline, CDR1 is SGHRS and CDR2 is YFSETQ. V lost 4 bases and J 4 bases, leaving 12 bases between the germline ends. The CDR3, as DNA: TGCGCCAGCAGCACAGCACTAGATTACGAGCAGTACTTC. Translating it yields CASSTALDYEQYF.

Here the CDR3 reads CASSLGGSYVEQYF. The CDR3 nucleotides read TGTGCCAGCAGCTTAGGCGGATCTTACGTCGAGCAGTACTTC. This chain uses TRBV7-8 with TRBJ2-7, with D hard to call. The CDR3 is 14 amino acids. Trimming removed 1 base at V and 6 bases at J, with 13 bases between. Per the germline V gene, CDR1 is SGHVS and CDR2 is FQNEAQ.

V and J are TRBV28 and TRBJ2-2, with D tentatively TRBD1 (5 bases). Germline loops: CDR1 MDHEN, CDR2 SYDVKM. V was clipped by 6 bases and J by 0 bases, with 8 bases between them. The CDR3 extends over 14 amino acids. The CDR3 spells CASSRQSNTGELFF. Written as DNA, the CDR3 is TGTGCCAGCAGCCGACAGTCGAACACCGGGGAGCTGTTTTTT.

This chain connects TRBV29-1 to TRBJ2-1; a possible D gene is TRBD2 (6 bases). This CDR3 spans 14 amino acids. The germline V gene encodes CDR1 SQVTM and CDR2 ANQGSEA. The V and J ends lost 8 bases and 4 bases respectively, with 18 bases between them. CDR3 sequence: CSSGRAGLYNEQFF. CDR3 in DNA: TGCAGCTCAGGGCGGGCTGGACTATACAATGAGCAGTTCTTC.